Each of the 19 T cell receptor beta chains below was sequenced from the same sample in a study of T cell responses to AZD1222 COVID-19 vaccine. The table came from immunoSEQ multiplex PCR; TCRdb's copy has only in-frame clones and leaves some out. The repertoire consists of around 110,000 clones, with roughly 90% occurring once and the leading ten covering 5.5% to 8.5%. Material: peripheral blood, obtained on day 0 of AZD1222 vaccination. The receptors here all came from an adult in good health.

This clone was detected only once. CDR3 protein: CASRPTSISYNEQFF. CDR3 nucleotides: TGTGCCAGTAGACCGACTAGCATCTCATACAATGAGCAGTTCTTC. The chain carries TRBV19 and TRBJ2-1, with TRBD2 matching over 7 bases. CDR3 length: 15 amino acids. From germline, CDR1 is LNHDA and CDR2 SQIVND (reference sequence). The V and J ends lost 6 bases and 4 bases, in that order; junction bases with no gene match: 9.

The V gene is TRBV18, the J gene TRBJ1-2; D is unresolved. CDR3 length: 16 residues. The V gene's germline CDR1 is KGHSH and CDR2 LQKENI. Deletions cut 3 bases from V and 4 bases from J, with 18 bases between. This chain's CDR3 is CASSPSGPEDFYGYTF. CDR3 DNA: TGTGCCAGCTCACCGTCCGGACCTGAGGATTTCTATGGCTACACCTTC. Combining the CDR3 with reference TRBV18 and TRBJ1-2 gives the whole variable domain NAGVMQNPRHLVRRRGQEARLRCSPMKGHSHVYWYRQLPEEGLKFMVYLQKENIIDESGMPKERFSAEFPKEGPSILRIQQVVRGDSAAYFCASSPSGPEDFYGYTFGSGTRLTVV.

The J gene is TRBJ2-3, the V gene TRBV30; unclear D gene. CDR1 and CDR2 from the germline V gene are GTSNPN and SVGIG (reference sequence). V lost 0 bases and J 8 bases, leaving 9 bases between the germline ends. This CDR3 is built from 12 residues. The CDR3 loop reads CAWSVPGRTQYF. The CDR3 DNA reads TGTGCCTGGAGTGTGCCGGGCCGTACGCAGTATTTT.

The V gene is TRBV6-5, the J gene TRBJ2-1, with 7 nucleotides matching TRBD2. Losses at the gene ends were 10 bases for V and 7 bases for J; bases not matched to a gene: 10. The germline V gene encodes CDR1 MNHEY and CDR2 SVGAGI. This CDR3 is 13 amino acids long. Here the CDR3 DNA reads TGTGCCACTTACCGGGACTATAGGAATGAGCAGTTCTTC. Translation gives CATYRDYRNEQFF.

In its sample, this clone was seen a few times. The V and J genes are TRBV5-1 and TRBJ1-4; D remains ambiguous. Germline V gene sequence: CDR1 SGHRS, CDR2 YFSETQ. The CDR3 has 16 residues. V lost 0 bases and J 8 bases, leaving 17 bases between the germline ends. CDR3 sequence reads: CASSLAGMEGQEKLFF. DNA for the CDR3: TGCGCCAGCAGCTTGGCCGGGATGGAGGGTCAGGAAAAACTGTTTTTT.

The chain combines TRBV6-2 or TRBV6-3 with TRBJ2-1; 9 bases are a match to TRBD2. The germline gives CDR1 MNHEY, CDR2 SVGEGT. After removal of 5 bases from V and 0 bases from J, the junction contained 5 bases not matched to a gene. The CDR3 loop spans 16 amino acids. The CDR3 protein is CASSTNSGSSYNEQFF. Written as DNA, the CDR3 is TGTGCCAGCAGTACAAATAGCGGGAGCTCCTACAATGAGCAGTTCTTC.

Only one count was recorded for this clone. This CDR3 is also generated by other DNA sequences in the sample. This chain uses TRBV12-3 or TRBV12-4 with TRBJ1-1; D uncertain. The V gene lost 2 bases and the J gene lost 1 base, with 5 bases spanning the gap. The CDR3 totals 13 residues. CDR3: CASSLRENTEAFF. CDR3 sequence (DNA): TGTGCCAGCAGTTTAAGGGAGAACACTGAAGCTTTCTTT.

This chain links TRBV28 with TRBJ1-4, with D unclear. This CDR3 is 13 amino acids long. The ends were cut back, 8 bases at V and 6 bases at J, with 13 bases in the middle. The germline V gene encodes CDR1 MDHEN and CDR2 SYDVKM. The CDR3 loop reads CASLSLNDEKLFF. In nucleotides, the CDR3 is TGTGCCAGCCTCTCTTTAAACGATGAAAAACTGTTTTTT.

This chain joins TRBV6-1 and TRBJ1-3, with D hard to call. Germline CDR1 is MNHNS and CDR2 is SASEGT. V was pared by 2 bases and J by 0 bases, with 11 bases between. The CDR3 runs to 16 residues. CDR3 protein: CASSESVGISGNTIYF. The CDR3 DNA follows: TGTGCCAGCAGTGAAAGTGTGGGAATCTCTGGAAACACCATATATTTT.

The chain is built from TRBV19 and TRBJ2-6, with D unresolved. Germline V gene data show CDR1 as LNHDA and CDR2 as SQIVND (reference sequence). The CDR3 extends over 15 amino acids. V shed 8 bases and J shed 0 bases, with 11 bases lying between them. CDR3 amino acids: CASLSSPSGANVLTF. In DNA, the CDR3 is TGTGCCAGTCTGTCTAGTCCCTCTGGGGCCAACGTCCTGACTTTC.

This chain joins TRBV12-3 or TRBV12-4 and TRBJ2-1; D remains unclear. The germline V and J ends were trimmed by 6 bases and 2 bases, with 8 bases remaining between them. This CDR3 is built from 13 residues. The CDR3 region is CASRADPYNEQFF. The CDR3 nucleotides read TGTGCCAGCAGAGCCGACCCCTACAATGAGCAGTTCTTC.

The chain employs TRBV5-1 and TRBJ2-7, with D perhaps TRBD1 (5 bases). This CDR3 contains 16 residues. Germline V CDR1 and CDR2: SGHRS, YFSETQ. The V gene lost 2 bases and the J gene lost 5 bases, with 20 bases spanning the gap. CDR3 DNA sequence: TGCGCCAGCAGCTTTGGCGCGGTAGGGGCCGGCAACGAGCAGTACTTC. The encoded protein is CASSFGAVGAGNEQYF.

The chain links TRBV5-4 to TRBJ2-3; D may be TRBD2 (5 bases). The CDR3 is made up of 12 amino acids. Trimming removed 2 bases from V and 6 bases from J, with 7 bases in between. Germline CDR1 SGHNT, CDR2 YYREEE (reference sequence). The CDR3 spells CASSFVADTQYF. In nucleotides, the CDR3 is TGTGCCAGCAGCTTCGTAGCGGATACGCAGTATTTT.

This chain uses TRBV18 with TRBJ2-5; no clear D gene. This CDR3 spans 14 amino acids. Germline assignment: CDR1 KGHSH and CDR2 LQKENI. V dropped 0 bases and J dropped 9 bases, with 14 bases sitting between them. CDR3: CASSPPGSSGAQYF. Here the CDR3 DNA reads TGTGCCAGCTCACCACCCGGTAGTAGTGGAGCCCAGTACTTC. Using reference TRBV18 and TRBJ2-5 for the parts outside the CDR3, the full variable domain is NAGVMQNPRHLVRRRGQEARLRCSPMKGHSHVYWYRQLPEEGLKFMVYLQKENIIDESGMPKERFSAEFPKEGPSILRIQQVVRGDSAAYFCASSPPGSSGAQYFGPGTRLLVL.

The chain joins TRBV6-1 to TRBJ1-4, with 7 bases lining up with TRBD1. The V gene end was trimmed by 1 base and the J gene end by 6 bases; junction bases not matched to a gene: 8. The CDR3 covers 16 residues. Germline loops: CDR1 MNHNS, CDR2 SASEGT. The CDR3 region has the DNA TGTGCCAGCAGTGAAGTTCCGACAGGGAGGGATGAAAAACTGTTTTTT. Residues: CASSEVPTGRDEKLFF.

The chain has TRBV5-1 and TRBJ2-7; 13 bases agree with TRBD2. The trim removed 3 bases at V and 5 bases at J, leaving 11 bases unmatched. Germline V gene sequence: CDR1 SGHRS, CDR2 YFSETQ. The CDR3 has 17 residues. The CDR3 DNA reads TGCGCCAGCAGCTCCGAACAGACTAGCGGGAGGTCCCACGAGCAGTACTTC. Encoded protein: CASSSEQTSGRSHEQYF.

This clone was detected only once. The chain links TRBV4-2 to TRBJ1-4; D is possibly TRBD1 (5 bases). Germline loops: CDR1 LGHNA, CDR2 YNFKEQ. With 0 bases removed from V and 12 bases from J, the gap between germline ends came to 17 bases. This CDR3 has 15 amino acids. CDR3 DNA: TGTGCCAGCAGCCAAGATCGGGTGAGAGGGGCCGAACTGTTTTTT. It codes for CASSQDRVRGAELFF.

This sequence joins TRBV6-1 and TRBJ2-3; no definite D call. The V and J ends lost 2 bases and 0 bases respectively, with 9 bases between them. Germline V gives CDR1 MNHNS, CDR2 SASEGT. This CDR3 region has 15 residues. The CDR3 DNA reads TGTGCCAGCAGTGAATATCGACCCAGCACAGATACGCAGTATTTT. Protein sequence: CASSEYRPSTDTQYF.

This rearrangement joins TRBV9 to TRBJ1-2; the match to TRBD1 covers 8 bases. This CDR3 contains 14 residues. Germline V lookup: CDR1 SGDLS, CDR2 YYNGEE. The V gene end was trimmed by 2 bases and the J gene end by 6 bases; junction bases not matched to a gene: 6. CDR3 coding DNA: TGTGCCAGCAGCGTTGACAGGGGCCTGGATGGCTACACCTTC. Protein product: CASSVDRGLDGYTF. Using reference TRBV9 and TRBJ1-2 for the parts outside the CDR3, the full variable domain is DSGVTQTPKHLITATGQRVTLRCSPRSGDLSVYWYQQSLDQGLQFLIQYYNGEERAKGNILERFSAQQFPDLHSELNLSSLELGDSALYFCASSVDRGLDGYTFGSGTRLTVV.